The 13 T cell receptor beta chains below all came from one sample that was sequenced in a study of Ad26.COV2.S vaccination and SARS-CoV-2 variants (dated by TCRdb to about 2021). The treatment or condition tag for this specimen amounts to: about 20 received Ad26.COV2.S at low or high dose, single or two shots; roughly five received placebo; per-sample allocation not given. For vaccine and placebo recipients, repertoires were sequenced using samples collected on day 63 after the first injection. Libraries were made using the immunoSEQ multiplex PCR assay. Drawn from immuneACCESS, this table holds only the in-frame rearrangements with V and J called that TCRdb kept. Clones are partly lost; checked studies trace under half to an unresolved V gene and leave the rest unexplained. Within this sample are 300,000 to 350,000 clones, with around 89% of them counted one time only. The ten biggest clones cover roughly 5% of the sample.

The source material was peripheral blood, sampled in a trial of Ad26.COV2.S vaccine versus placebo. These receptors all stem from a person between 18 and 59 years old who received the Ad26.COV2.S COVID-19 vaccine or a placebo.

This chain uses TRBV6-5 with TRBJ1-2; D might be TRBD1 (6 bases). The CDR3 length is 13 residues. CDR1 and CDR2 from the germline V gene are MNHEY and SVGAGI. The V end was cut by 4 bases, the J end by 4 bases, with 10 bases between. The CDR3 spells CASSFLDSYGYTF. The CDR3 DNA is TGTGCCAGCAGTTTTCTGGACAGCTATGGCTACACCTTC.

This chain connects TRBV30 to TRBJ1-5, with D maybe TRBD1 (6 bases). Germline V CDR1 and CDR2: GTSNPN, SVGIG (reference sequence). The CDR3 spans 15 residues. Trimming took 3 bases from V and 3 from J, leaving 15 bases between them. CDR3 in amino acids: CAWSSGGGPNQPQHF. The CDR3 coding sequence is TGTGCCTGGAGCTCGGGGGGGGGCCCCAATCAGCCCCAGCATTTT.

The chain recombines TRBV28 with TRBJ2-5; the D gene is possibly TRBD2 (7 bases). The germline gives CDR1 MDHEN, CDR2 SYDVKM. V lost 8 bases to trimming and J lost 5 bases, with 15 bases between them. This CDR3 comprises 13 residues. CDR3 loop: CASREGGLETQYF. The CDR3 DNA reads TGTGCCAGCCGTGAGGGGGGGTTGGAGACCCAGTACTTC.

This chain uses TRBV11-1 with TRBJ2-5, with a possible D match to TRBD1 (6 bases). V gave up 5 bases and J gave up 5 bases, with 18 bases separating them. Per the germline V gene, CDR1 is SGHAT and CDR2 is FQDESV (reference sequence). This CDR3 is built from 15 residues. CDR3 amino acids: CASSPGTRTQETQYF. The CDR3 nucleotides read TGTGCCAGCAGCCCCGGGACACGAACCCAGGAGACCCAGTACTTC. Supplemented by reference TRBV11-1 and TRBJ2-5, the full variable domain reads EAEVAQSPRYKITEKSQAVAFWCDPISGHATLYWYRQILGQGPELLVQFQDESVVDDSQLPKDRFSAERLKGVDSTLKIQPAELGDSAMYLCASSPGTRTQETQYFGPGTRLLVL.

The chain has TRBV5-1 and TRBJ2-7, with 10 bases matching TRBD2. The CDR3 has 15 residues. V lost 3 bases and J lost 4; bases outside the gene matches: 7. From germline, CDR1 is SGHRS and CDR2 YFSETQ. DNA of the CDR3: TGCGCCAGCAGCTCCCTAGCGGGAGAACGGTACGAGCAGTACTTC. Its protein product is CASSSLAGERYEQYF.

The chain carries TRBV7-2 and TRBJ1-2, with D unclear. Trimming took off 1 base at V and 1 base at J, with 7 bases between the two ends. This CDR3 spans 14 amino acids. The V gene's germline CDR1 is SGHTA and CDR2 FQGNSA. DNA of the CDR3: TGTGCCAGCAGCTTAGACGCCGGTAACTATGGCTACACCTTC. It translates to CASSLDAGNYGYTF.

The CDR3 coding sequence is TGTGCCAGCAGCTTCAAGGAGCTGGGAGTCGGAAATAATTCACCCCTCCACTTT. Its translation is CASSFKELGVGNNSPLHF. The chain employs TRBV7-9 and TRBJ1-6, with no clear D. V was pared by 3 bases and J by 5 bases, with 20 bases between. The CDR3 length is 18 residues. Germline V CDR1 and CDR2: SEHNR, FQNEAQ (reference sequence).

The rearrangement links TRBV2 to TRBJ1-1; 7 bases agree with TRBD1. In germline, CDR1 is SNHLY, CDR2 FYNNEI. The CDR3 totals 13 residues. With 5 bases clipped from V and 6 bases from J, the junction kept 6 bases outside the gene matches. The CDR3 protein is CASSNRGGAEAFF. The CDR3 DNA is TGTGCCAGCAGTAACAGGGGAGGCGCTGAAGCTTTCTTT.

The CDR3 DNA sequence: TGTGCCAGCAGCCAAGATCTGGTGCGGGGGCGCCGGAAGACCCAGTACTTC. Its protein product is CASSQDLVRGRRKTQYF. This chain joins TRBV3-1 (or the pseudogene TRBV3-2) and TRBJ2-5; the D gene is possibly TRBD2 (7 bases). V gave up 0 bases and J gave up 6 bases, with 20 bases separating them. CDR3 length: 17 residues. Germline V gene data show CDR1 as LGHDT and CDR2 as YNNKEL (reference sequence).

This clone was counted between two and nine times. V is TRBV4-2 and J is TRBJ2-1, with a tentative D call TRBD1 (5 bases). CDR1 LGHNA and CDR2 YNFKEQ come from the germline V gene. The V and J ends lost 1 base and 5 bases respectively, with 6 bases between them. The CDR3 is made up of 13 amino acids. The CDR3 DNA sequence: TGTGCCAGCAGCCAAGGGGGCAACAATGAGCAGTTCTTC. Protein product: CASSQGGNNEQFF.

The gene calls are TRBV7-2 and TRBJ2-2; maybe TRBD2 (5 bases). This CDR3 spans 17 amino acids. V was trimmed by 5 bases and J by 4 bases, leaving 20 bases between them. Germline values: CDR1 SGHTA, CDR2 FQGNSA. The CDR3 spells CASSPEGILRGTGELFF. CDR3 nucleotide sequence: TGTGCCAGCAGCCCCGAGGGCATACTGCGTGGCACCGGGGAGCTGTTTTTT.

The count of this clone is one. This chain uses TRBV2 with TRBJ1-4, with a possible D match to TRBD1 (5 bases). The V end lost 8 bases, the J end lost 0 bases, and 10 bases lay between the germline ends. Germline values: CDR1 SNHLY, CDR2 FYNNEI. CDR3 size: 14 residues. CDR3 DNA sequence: TGTGCCAGCGGTGGGGGAGCAACTAATGAAAAACTGTTTTTT. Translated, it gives CASGGGATNEKLFF.

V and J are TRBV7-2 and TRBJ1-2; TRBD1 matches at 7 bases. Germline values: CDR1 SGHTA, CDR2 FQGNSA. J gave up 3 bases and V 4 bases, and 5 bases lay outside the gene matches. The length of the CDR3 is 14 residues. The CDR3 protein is CASSYKTGDYGYTF. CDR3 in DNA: TGTGCCAGCAGCTATAAAACAGGGGACTATGGCTACACCTTC.